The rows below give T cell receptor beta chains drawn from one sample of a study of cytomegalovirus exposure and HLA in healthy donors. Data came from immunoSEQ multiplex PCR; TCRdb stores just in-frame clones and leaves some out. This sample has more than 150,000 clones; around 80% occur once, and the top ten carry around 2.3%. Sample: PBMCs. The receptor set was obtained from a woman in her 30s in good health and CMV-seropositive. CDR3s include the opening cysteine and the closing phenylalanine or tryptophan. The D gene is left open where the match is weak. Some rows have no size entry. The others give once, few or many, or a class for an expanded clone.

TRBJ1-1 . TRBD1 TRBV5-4 CASSTDRQDTEAFF TGTGCCAGCAGCACGGACAGGCAGGACACTGAAGCTTTCTTT
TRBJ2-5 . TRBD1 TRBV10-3 CAIRGTGRMETQYF TGTGCCATCAGAGGGACAGGGAGGATGGAGACCCAGTACTTC
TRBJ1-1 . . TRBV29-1 CSVDQAGLNTEAFF TGCAGCGTTGATCAGGCAGGATTGAACACTGAAGCTTTCTTT
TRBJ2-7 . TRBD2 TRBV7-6 CASSFGLAGDVSYEQYF TGTGCCAGCAGCTTCGGACTAGCGGGGGACGTCTCCTACGAGCAGTACTTC
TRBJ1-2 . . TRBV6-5 CASSYPRGGPSTF TGTGCCAGCAGTTACCCTCGCGGGGGCCCCTCCACCTTC
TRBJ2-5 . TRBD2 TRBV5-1 CASSLSLAETQETQYF TGCGCCAGCAGCTTGAGCCTAGCGGAGACCCAAGAGACCCAGTACTTC
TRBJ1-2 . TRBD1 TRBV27 CASSLDRDNYGYTF TGTGCCAGCAGTTTGGACAGGGATAACTATGGCTACACCTTC
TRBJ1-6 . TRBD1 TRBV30 CAWRAAGGGYNSPLHF TGTGCCTGGAGGGCAGCAGGGGGAGGCTATAATTCCCCCCTCCACTTT
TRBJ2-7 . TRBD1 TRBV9 CASSAGTGTVYSYEQYF TGTGCCAGCAGCGCCGGGACAGGGACAGTATATTCCTACGAGCAGTACTTC
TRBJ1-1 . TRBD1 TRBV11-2 CASSARGLGTEAFF TGTGCCAGCAGCGCCAGGGGGCTGGGGACTGAAGCTTTCTTT
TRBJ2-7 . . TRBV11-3 CASSPPSGDEQYF TGTGCCAGCAGCCCCCCGTCCGGGGACGAGCAGTACTTC
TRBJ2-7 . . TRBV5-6 CASRQGSSYEQYF TGTGCCAGCCGCCAGGGTAGCTCCTACGAGCAGTACTTC
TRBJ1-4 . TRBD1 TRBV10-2 CASMDRGRNNEKLFF TGCGCCAGCATGGACAGGGGGCGAAATAATGAAAAACTGTTTTTT
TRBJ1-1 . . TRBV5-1 CASSLAGPTEAFF TGCGCCAGCAGCTTAGCAGGGCCCACTGAAGCTTTCTTT
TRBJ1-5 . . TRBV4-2 CASSQDLRGSQPQHF TGTGCCAGCAGCCAAGACCTAAGGGGCAGTCAGCCCCAGCATTTT
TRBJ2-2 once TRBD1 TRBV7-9 CASSSRDRGTGELFF TGTGCCAGCAGCAGCCGGGACAGGGGGACCGGGGAGCTGTTTTTT
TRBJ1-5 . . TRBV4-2 CASSRGSNQPQHF TGTGCCAGCAGCAGAGGGAGCAATCAGCCCCAGCATTTT
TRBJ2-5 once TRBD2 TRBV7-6 CASSLIWGGETQYF TGTGCCAGCAGCTTAATTTGGGGGGGAGAGACCCAGTACTTC
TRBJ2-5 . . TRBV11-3 CASSFDSQETQYF TGTGCCAGCAGCTTCGACAGCCAAGAGACCCAGTACTTC
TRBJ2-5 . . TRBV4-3 CASSQDLAETQYF TGCGCCAGCAGCCAAGATCTTGCGGAGACCCAGTACTTC
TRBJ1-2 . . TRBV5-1 CASSSLREGYGYTF TGCGCCAGCAGCTCACTGAGAGAGGGCTATGGCTACACCTTC
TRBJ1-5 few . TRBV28 CASSLGGAGDSVNQPQHF TGTGCCAGCAGTTTGGGGGGGGCGGGTGATAGCGTAAATCAGCCCCAGCATTTT
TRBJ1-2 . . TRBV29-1 CSVEDFGGGYGYTF TGCAGCGTTGAAGATTTCGGGGGAGGCTATGGCTACACCTTC
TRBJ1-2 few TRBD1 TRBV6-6 CASSYPGQDNYGYTF TGTGCCAGCAGTTACCCCGGACAGGATAACTATGGCTACACCTTC
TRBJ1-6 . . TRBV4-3 CASSPVGDSPLHF TGCGCCAGCAGCCCAGTGGGAGATTCACCCCTCCACTTT
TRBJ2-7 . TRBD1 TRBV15 CATSRDGQGVMGEQYF TGTGCCACCAGCAGAGATGGTCAGGGGGTGATGGGGGAGCAGTACTTC
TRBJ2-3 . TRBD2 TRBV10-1 CASSARRGGADTQYF TGCGCCAGCAGTGCTAGACGGGGGGGCGCAGATACGCAGTATTTT
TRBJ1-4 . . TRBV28 CASTRGGGSTNEKLFF TGTGCCAGCACACGGGGGGGCGGGTCGACTAATGAAAAACTGTTTTTT
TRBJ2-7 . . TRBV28 CASRKRVLYEQYF TGTGCCAGCAGGAAGCGGGTCCTCTACGAGCAGTACTTC